The T cell receptor (beta chain) under discussion was sequenced for a study of cytomegalovirus exposure and HLA in healthy donors. Study conclusions and caveats: Among TCR beta chains of equal frequency, HLA-associated ones were more clonally expanded in a later analysis.

J lost 6 bases, V lost 3 bases, and 7 bases had no gene match. The germline V gene has CDR1 SGHTA and CDR2 FQGNSA. This CDR3 comprises 15 residues. About this clone: Its specificity is unknown.

The study ran its PCR with 60 Vbeta and 13 Jbeta primers. Measured with immunoSEQ multiplex PCR; TCRdb has only the in-frame clones, and not every one. The sample lists 150,000 to 200,000 clones, around 90% seen once, with 1.5% to 2% in the top ten. Material: PBMCs. The sequence came from a woman aged 18 to 35 in good health and CMV-seronegative. The gene calls are TRBV7-2 and TRBJ2-3, with TRBD2 matching 9 bases. This CDR3 is CASSLGVAGVDTQYF. In nucleotides, the CDR3 is TGTGCCAGCAGCTTGGGGGTAGCGGGAGTGGATACGCAGTATTTT.